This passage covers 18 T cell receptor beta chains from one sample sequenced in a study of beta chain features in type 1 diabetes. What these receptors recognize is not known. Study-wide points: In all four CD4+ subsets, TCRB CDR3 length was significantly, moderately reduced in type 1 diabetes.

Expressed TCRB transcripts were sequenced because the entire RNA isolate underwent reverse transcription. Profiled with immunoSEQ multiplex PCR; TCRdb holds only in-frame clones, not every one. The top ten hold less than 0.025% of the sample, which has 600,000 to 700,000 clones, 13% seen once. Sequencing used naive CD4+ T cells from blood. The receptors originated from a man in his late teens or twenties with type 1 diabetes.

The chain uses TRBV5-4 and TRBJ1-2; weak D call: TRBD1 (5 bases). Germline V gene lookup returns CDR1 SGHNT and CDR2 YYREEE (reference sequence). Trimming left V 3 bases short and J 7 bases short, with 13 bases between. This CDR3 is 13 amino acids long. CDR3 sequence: CASSSPGRGGYTF. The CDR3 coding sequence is TGTGCCAGCAGCTCCCCAGGGAGAGGTGGCTACACCTTC.

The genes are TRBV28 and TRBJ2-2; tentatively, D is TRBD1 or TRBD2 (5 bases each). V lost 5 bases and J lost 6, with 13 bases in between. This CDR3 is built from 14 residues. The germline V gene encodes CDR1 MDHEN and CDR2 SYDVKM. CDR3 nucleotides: TGTGCCAGCAGTCTTCAGGGACCATCCGGGGAGCTGTTTTTT. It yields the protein CASSLQGPSGELFF.

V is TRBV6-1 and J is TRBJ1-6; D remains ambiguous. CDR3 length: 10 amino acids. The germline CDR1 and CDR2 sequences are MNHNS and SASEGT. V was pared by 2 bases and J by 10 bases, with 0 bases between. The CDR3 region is CASSESPLHF. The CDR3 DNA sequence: TGTGCCAGCAGTGAATCACCCCTCCACTTT.

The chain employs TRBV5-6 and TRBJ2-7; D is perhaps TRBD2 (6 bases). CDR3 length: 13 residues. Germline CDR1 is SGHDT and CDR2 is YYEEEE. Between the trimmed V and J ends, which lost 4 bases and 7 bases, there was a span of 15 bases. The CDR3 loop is CASSTSRAGEQYF. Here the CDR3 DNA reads TGTGCCAGCAGCACGTCGCGGGCGGGGGAGCAGTACTTC.

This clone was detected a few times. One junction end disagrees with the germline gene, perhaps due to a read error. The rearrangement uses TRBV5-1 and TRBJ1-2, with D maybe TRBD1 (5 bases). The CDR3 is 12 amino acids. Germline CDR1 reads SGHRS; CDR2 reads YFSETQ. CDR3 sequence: CASSLGIGTAYF. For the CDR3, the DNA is TGCGCCAGCAGCTTGGGCATTGGGACTGCCTACTTC.

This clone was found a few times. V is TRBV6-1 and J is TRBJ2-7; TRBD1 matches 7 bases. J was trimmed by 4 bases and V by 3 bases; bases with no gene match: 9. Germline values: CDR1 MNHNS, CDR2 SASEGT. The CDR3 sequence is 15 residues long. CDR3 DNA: TGTGCCAGCAGTGATGCCGGGACAGCCCCTTACGAGCAGTACTTC. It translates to CASSDAGTAPYEQYF.

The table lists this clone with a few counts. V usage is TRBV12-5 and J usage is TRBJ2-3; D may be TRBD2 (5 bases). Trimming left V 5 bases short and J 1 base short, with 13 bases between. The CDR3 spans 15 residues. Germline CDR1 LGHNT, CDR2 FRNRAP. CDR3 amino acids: CASGPGYPGTDTQYF. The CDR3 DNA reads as TGTGCTAGTGGTCCGGGATACCCTGGCACAGATACGCAGTATTTT.

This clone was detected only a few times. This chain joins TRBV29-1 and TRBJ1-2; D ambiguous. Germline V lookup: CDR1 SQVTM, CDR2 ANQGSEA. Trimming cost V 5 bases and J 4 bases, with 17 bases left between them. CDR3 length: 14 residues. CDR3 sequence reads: CSVLPDDVRYGYTF. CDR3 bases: TGCAGCGTTTTGCCCGACGATGTTCGCTATGGCTACACCTTC.

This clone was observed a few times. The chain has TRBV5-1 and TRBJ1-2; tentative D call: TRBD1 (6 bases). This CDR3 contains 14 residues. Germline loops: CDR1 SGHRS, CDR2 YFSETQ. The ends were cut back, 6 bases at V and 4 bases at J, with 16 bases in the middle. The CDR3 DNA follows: TGCGCCAGCACGACCGGGACACAGGGCTATGGCTACACCTTC. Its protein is CASTTGTQGYGYTF.

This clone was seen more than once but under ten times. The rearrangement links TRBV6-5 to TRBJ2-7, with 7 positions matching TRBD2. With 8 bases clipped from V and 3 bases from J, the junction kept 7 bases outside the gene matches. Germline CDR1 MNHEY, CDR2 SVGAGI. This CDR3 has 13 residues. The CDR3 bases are TGTGCCAGCCGCGGGAGCGGATACTACGAGCAGTACTTC. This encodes CASRGSGYYEQYF.

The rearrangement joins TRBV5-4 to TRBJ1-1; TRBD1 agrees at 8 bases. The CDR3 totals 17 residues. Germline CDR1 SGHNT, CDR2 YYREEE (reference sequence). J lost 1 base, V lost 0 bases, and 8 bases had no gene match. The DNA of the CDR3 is TGTGCCAGCAGCTTGGATCTGACAGGGGTGCGGAACACTGAAGCTTTCTTT. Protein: CASSLDLTGVRNTEAFF.

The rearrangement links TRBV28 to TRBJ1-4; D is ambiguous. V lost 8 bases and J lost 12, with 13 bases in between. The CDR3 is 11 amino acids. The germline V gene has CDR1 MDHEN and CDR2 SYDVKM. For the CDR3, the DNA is TGTGCCAGCGTATCCCAAAATCAACTGTTTTTT. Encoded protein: CASVSQNQLFF.

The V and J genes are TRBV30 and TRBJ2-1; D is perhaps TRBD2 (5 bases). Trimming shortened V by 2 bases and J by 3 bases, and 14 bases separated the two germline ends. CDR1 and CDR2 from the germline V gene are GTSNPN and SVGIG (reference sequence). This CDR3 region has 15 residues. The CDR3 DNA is TGTGCCTGGAGTCGTACTAGGAGTATCTACAATGAGCAGTTCTTC. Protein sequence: CAWSRTRSIYNEQFF.

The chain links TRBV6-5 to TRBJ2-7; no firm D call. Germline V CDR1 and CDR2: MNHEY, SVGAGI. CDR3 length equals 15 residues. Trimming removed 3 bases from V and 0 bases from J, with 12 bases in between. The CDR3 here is CASSYLSASSYEQYF. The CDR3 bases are TGTGCCAGCAGTTATCTTTCGGCCAGCTCCTACGAGCAGTACTTC.

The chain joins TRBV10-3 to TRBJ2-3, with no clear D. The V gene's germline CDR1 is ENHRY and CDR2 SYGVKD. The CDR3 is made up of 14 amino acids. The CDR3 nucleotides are TGTGCTAATACATTTGACTCTAAGGCAGATACGCAGTATTTT. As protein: CANTFDSKADTQYF.

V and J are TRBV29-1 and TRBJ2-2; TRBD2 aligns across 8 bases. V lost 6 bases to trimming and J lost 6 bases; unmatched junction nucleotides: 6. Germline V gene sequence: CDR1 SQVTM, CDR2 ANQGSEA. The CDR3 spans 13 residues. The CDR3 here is CSVPRGVPGELFF. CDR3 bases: TGCAGCGTCCCGCGGGGGGTTCCCGGGGAGCTGTTTTTT.

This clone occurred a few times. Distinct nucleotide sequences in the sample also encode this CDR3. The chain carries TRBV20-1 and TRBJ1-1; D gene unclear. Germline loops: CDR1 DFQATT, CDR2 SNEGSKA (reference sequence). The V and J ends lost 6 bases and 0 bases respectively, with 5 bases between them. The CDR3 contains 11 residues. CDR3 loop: CSARLNTEAFF. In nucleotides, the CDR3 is TGCAGTGCAAGATTGAACACTGAAGCTTTCTTT.

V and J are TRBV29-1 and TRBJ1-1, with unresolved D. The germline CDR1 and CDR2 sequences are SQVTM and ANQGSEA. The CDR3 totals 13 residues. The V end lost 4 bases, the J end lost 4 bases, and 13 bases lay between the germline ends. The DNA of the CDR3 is TGCAGCGTTGGACCTTTCATGTCCACTGAAGCTTTCTTT. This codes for CSVGPFMSTEAFF.